Each of the 27 T cell receptor beta chains below was sequenced from the same sample in a study of cytomegalovirus exposure and HLA in healthy donors. PCR amplification relied on 60 Vbeta primers (plus 13 Jbeta primers). Method: immunoSEQ multiplex PCR; TCRdb's copy keeps in-frame clones and lacks some. This table holds roughly 170,000 clones, roughly 81% found once. Sequencing input: PBMCs. Receptors were obtained from a girl aged 10 to 17 in good health and CMV-seropositive.

The V gene is TRBV6-6, the J gene TRBJ2-7, with D possibly being TRBD2 (6 bases). The germline V gene encodes CDR1 MNHNY and CDR2 SVGAGI (reference sequence). V was shortened by 3 bases and J by 2 bases, with 14 bases between the two germline ends. This CDR3 is 15 amino acids long. The CDR3 DNA reads TGTGCCAGCAGTTATCCGGGACTCGCCACCTACGAGCAGTACTTC. Translation gives CASSYPGLATYEQYF.

The chain links TRBV18 to TRBJ2-7, with unresolved D. There are 13 residues in the CDR3. V lost 6 bases to trimming and J lost 0 bases, with 9 bases between them. Looked up from germline, CDR1 is KGHSH and CDR2 is LQKENI. This chain's CDR3 is CASSVSPSYEQYF. The CDR3 DNA is TGTGCCAGCTCCGTGAGCCCCTCCTACGAGCAGTACTTC.

The chain recombines TRBV9 with TRBJ2-3; 7 bases agree with TRBD1. CDR1 and CDR2 from the germline V gene are SGDLS and YYNGEE. The CDR3 consists of 14 residues. J gave up 3 bases and V 6 bases, and 7 bases lay outside the gene matches. CDR3 loop: CASNRQGLTDTQYF. The DNA of the CDR3 is TGTGCCAGCAACCGACAGGGTTTAACAGATACGCAGTATTTT.

The genes are TRBV9 and TRBJ1-6, with a tentative D call TRBD1 (5 bases). The CDR3 consists of 16 residues. The germline V gene has CDR1 SGDLS and CDR2 YYNGEE. Trimming took off 3 bases at V and 0 bases at J, with 10 bases between the two ends. CDR3 in amino acids: CASSASGISYNSPLHF. The CDR3 DNA is TGTGCCAGCAGCGCTTCAGGGATCTCCTATAATTCACCCCTCCACTTT.

The chain recombines TRBV4-2 with TRBJ1-2; 8 bases map to TRBD1. Germline V gene data show CDR1 as LGHNA and CDR2 as YNFKEQ. The CDR3 is 16 residues long. V lost 0 bases to trimming and J lost 8 bases; unmatched junction nucleotides: 11. The CDR3 loop reads CASSQDRQGALIGYTF. DNA of the CDR3: TGTGCCAGCAGCCAAGATAGGCAGGGGGCCTTGATAGGCTACACCTTC.

The gene calls are TRBV4-2 and TRBJ2-7; 10 nucleotides agree with TRBD1. The CDR3 has 15 amino acids. The ends lost 0 bases at V and 3 bases at J; junction bases unmatched: 2. The germline V gene encodes CDR1 LGHNA and CDR2 YNFKEQ. In nucleotides, the CDR3 is TGTGCCAGCAGCCAAGATTGGGACAGGGGCTACGAGCAGTACTTC. Translating gives CASSQDWDRGYEQYF.

The chain joins TRBV7-3 to TRBJ2-5, with 12 bases identical to TRBD2. This CDR3 contains 17 residues. J gave up 5 bases and V 5 bases, and 12 bases lay outside the gene matches. Per the germline V gene, CDR1 is SGHTA and CDR2 is FQGTGA. CDR3 nucleotides: TGTGCCAGCAGCGAACGGGCTGGACTAGCGGGGCGGGAGACCCAGTACTTC. It translates to CASSERAGLAGRETQYF. Together with reference TRBV7-3 and TRBJ2-5, the CDR3 gives the full variable domain: GAGVSQTPSNKVTEKGKYVELRCDPISGHTALYWYRQSLGQGPEFLIYFQGTGAADDSGLPNDRFFAVRPEGSVSTLKIQRTERGDSAVYLCASSERAGLAGRETQYFGPGTRLLVL.

The chain uses TRBV6-1 and TRBJ2-1; 10 bases line up with TRBD1. CDR3 size: 15 residues. CDR1 and CDR2 from the germline V gene are MNHNS and SASEGT. V dropped 8 bases and J dropped 5; count of bases not matched to a gene: 9. CDR3 sequence (DNA): TGTGCCAGCGGAAGGACAGGGGGTGTTAACAATGAGCAGTTCTTC. This gives the protein CASGRTGGVNNEQFF.

V and J are TRBV19 and TRBJ2-3, with 8 bases identical to TRBD2. V gave up 4 bases and J gave up 6 bases; unmatched junction bases: 9. The CDR3 spans 15 residues. Per the germline V gene, CDR1 is LNHDA and CDR2 is SQIVND (reference sequence). The CDR3 here is CASSTQAGASDTQYF. Here the CDR3 DNA reads TGTGCCAGTAGTACCCAAGCGGGGGCGAGTGATACGCAGTATTTT.

The J gene is TRBJ2-3, the V gene TRBV4-1; 13 positions agree with TRBD2. The CDR3 extends over 18 amino acids. Trimming took 3 bases from V and 2 from J; bases not matched to a gene: 8. Looked up from germline, CDR1 is MGHRA and CDR2 is YSYEKL. This CDR3 reads CASSQGAGLAGITDTQYF. CDR3 in DNA: TGCGCCAGCAGCCAGGGAGCGGGACTAGCGGGAATCACAGATACGCAGTATTTT.

Here the CDR3 DNA reads TGTGCCAGCAGCAATTACATGAACACTGAAGCTTTCTTT. It codes for CASSNYMNTEAFF. V gene TRBV6-5 combines with J gene TRBJ1-1; D gene unclear. CDR3 length equals 13 residues. Trimming took off 6 bases at V and 0 bases at J, with 8 bases between the two ends. Per the germline V gene, CDR1 is MNHEY and CDR2 is SVGAGI.

This sequence joins TRBV12-5 and TRBJ1-5; weak D call: TRBD1 (5 bases). Trimming stripped 4 bases from V and 3 bases from J, with 16 bases between. CDR3 length: 16 amino acids. Germline loops: CDR1 LGHNT, CDR2 FRNRAP. CDR3 sequence: CASGSTVDRINQPQHF. The CDR3 bases are TGTGCTAGTGGTTCGACCGTAGACAGAATCAATCAGCCCCAGCATTTT.

This chain joins TRBV4-1 and TRBJ1-1; no reliable D call. The CDR3 spans 14 residues. V lost 0 bases and J 1 base, leaving 6 bases between the germline ends. Germline CDR1 reads MGHRA; CDR2 reads YSYEKL. As DNA, the CDR3 is TGCGCCAGCAGCCAAGATAGCGGGAACACTGAAGCTTTCTTT. Its protein is CASSQDSGNTEAFF.

V gene TRBV6-5 combines with J gene TRBJ1-1; D perhaps matches TRBD1 (6 bases). Trimming left V 10 bases short and J 2 bases short, with 14 bases between. Germline V lookup: CDR1 MNHEY, CDR2 SVGAGI. The CDR3 consists of 13 residues. DNA of the CDR3: TGTGCCACCGCCGGGGGGCCAAACACTGAAGCTTTCTTT. This gives the protein CATAGGPNTEAFF.

CDR3 amino acids: CASSQGWPGGNTEAFF. The CDR3 DNA reads TGCGCCAGCAGCCAAGGGTGGCCCGGAGGGAACACTGAAGCTTTCTTT. The rearrangement joins TRBV4-1 to TRBJ1-1, with D hard to call. The CDR3 spans 16 residues. The V end was cut by 1 base, the J end by 1 base, with 13 bases between. Looked up from germline, CDR1 is MGHRA and CDR2 is YSYEKL.

This clone occurred once. The chain couples TRBV27 to TRBJ2-3; 7 bases align to TRBD2. This CDR3 has 16 residues. V shed 5 bases, J shed 1 base, and the junction held 9 bases outside the gene matches. In germline, CDR1 is MNHEY, CDR2 SMNVEV (reference sequence). The CDR3 sequence is CASSIVRLARTDTQYF. CDR3 coding DNA: TGTGCCAGCAGTATAGTCCGACTAGCCCGCACAGATACGCAGTATTTT.

This clone has just one count. J is TRBJ2-3 and V is TRBV10-1; the D gene is possibly TRBD2 (5 bases). Trimming shortened V by 6 bases and J by 2 bases, and 12 bases separated the two germline ends. Germline V CDR1 and CDR2: WNHNN, SYGVQD (reference sequence). There are 14 residues in the CDR3. The CDR3 here is CASSSSGATDTQYF. The DNA for the CDR3 is TGCGCCAGCAGCTCCAGCGGAGCCACAGATACGCAGTATTTT.

This chain joins TRBV6-5 and TRBJ1-2; D is uncertain. Germline values: CDR1 MNHEY, CDR2 SVGAGI. The CDR3 totals 13 residues. Trimming took 6 bases from V and 4 from J, leaving 12 bases between them. CDR3 nucleotide sequence: TGTGCCAGCAGACCCCGGGTCCGCTATGGCTACACCTTC. Encoded protein: CASRPRVRYGYTF.

The CDR3 protein is CASRSDPDTQYF. CDR3 in DNA: TGTGCCAGCCGCAGCGACCCAGATACGCAGTATTTT. V and J are TRBV6-5 and TRBJ2-3; D remains ambiguous. Between the trimmed V and J ends, which lost 8 bases and 4 bases, there was a span of 10 bases. CDR1 and CDR2 from the germline V gene are MNHEY and SVGAGI. This CDR3 is built from 12 residues.

This sequence joins TRBV2 and TRBJ1-1; perhaps TRBD1 as D (5 bases). V shed 4 bases and J shed 5 bases, with 14 bases lying between them. This CDR3 is built from 14 residues. The germline V gene has CDR1 SNHLY and CDR2 FYNNEI. CDR3 bases: TGTGCCAGCAGTGTCTCAGGGAGGAATACTGAAGCTTTCTTT. The encoded protein is CASSVSGRNTEAFF.

This sequence joins TRBV19 and TRBJ1-1, with 7 bases aligning to TRBD1. The CDR3 is 17 residues long. With V trimmed by 7 bases and J by 3 bases, 17 bases remained unmatched. Germline V gives CDR1 LNHDA, CDR2 SQIVND (reference sequence). The CDR3 region is CASTDRVWGFVDTEAFF. As DNA, the CDR3 is TGTGCCAGTACTGACAGGGTTTGGGGTTTCGTCGACACTGAAGCTTTCTTT.

The table lists this clone with a few counts. The rearrangement links TRBV5-6 to TRBJ2-2; 7 bases match TRBD2. The CDR3 loop spans 16 amino acids. Trimming removed 3 bases from V and 5 bases from J; junction bases left unmatched: 10. The germline gives CDR1 SGHDT, CDR2 YYEEEE. CDR3 bases: TGTGCCAGCAGCTCCTTGGGAGGGAAGTCAACCGGGGAGCTGTTTTTT. Its protein product is CASSSLGGKSTGELFF.

This clone was counted between two and nine times. This sample includes further DNA sequences coding for the same CDR3. The chain has TRBV15 and TRBJ1-5; unclear D gene. The CDR3 has 15 amino acids. V was trimmed by 1 base and J by 2 bases, leaving 9 bases between them. Germline lookup yields CDR1 LNHNV and CDR2 YYDKDF (reference sequence). In DNA, the CDR3 is TGTGCCACCAGCAGAGGTATCGAGGGCAATCAGCCCCAGCATTTT. Amino acids: CATSRGIEGNQPQHF.

CDR3 in amino acids: CASSIRGRGYTF. DNA of the CDR3: TGTGCCAGTAGTATCAGGGGACGCGGCTACACCTTC. V gene TRBV19 combines with J gene TRBJ1-2, with D perhaps TRBD1 (6 bases). The CDR3 length is 12 residues. V lost 3 bases to trimming and J lost 8 bases, with 10 bases between them. Germline V gene data show CDR1 as LNHDA and CDR2 as SQIVND (reference sequence).

The chain recombines TRBV19 with TRBJ1-2; 7 nucleotides align to TRBD1. This CDR3 spans 15 amino acids. CDR1 is LNHDA and CDR2 is SQIVND in the germline V gene (reference sequence). V trimming: 4 bases; J trimming: 1 base; junction bases outside the gene matches: 6. CDR3 sequence reads: CASSTGQILNYGYTF. The DNA for the CDR3 is TGTGCCAGTAGTACGGGACAGATCCTTAACTATGGCTACACCTTC. The full variable domain, completed using reference TRBV19 and TRBJ1-2, is DGGITQSPKYLFRKEGQNVTLSCEQNLNHDAMYWYRQDPGQGLRLIYYSQIVNDFQKGDIAEGYSVSREKKESFPLTVTSAQKNPTAFYLCASSTGQILNYGYTFGSGTRLTVV.

The chain uses TRBV19 and TRBJ1-2; TRBD1 matches 10 bases. Trimming removed 9 bases from V and 13 bases from J; junction bases left unmatched: 17. CDR3 length equals 14 residues. Germline V gene sequence: CDR1 LNHDA, CDR2 SQIVND (reference sequence). The CDR3 coding sequence is TGTGCCAGCAACCACCGGGAGACAGGGGGCAGGGTCACCTTC. Residues: CASNHRETGGRVTF.

This chain links TRBV5-1 with TRBJ2-3; TRBD1 matches 8 bases. From germline, CDR1 is SGHRS and CDR2 YFSETQ. The CDR3 has 15 residues. V lost 0 bases and J lost 5; bases outside the gene matches: 5. The CDR3 DNA is TGCGCCAGCAGCTTGGCGGGGACAGGAGGAGATACGCAGTATTTT. Translating it yields CASSLAGTGGDTQYF.